Sequencing of this T cell receptor (beta chain) was carried out in a study of blood T cell repertoires in COVID-19. The CDR3 is 13 residues long. The ends were cut back, 2 bases at V and 6 bases at J, with 8 bases in the middle. The V gene's germline CDR1 is SNHLY and CDR2 FYNNEI. Assay used: immunoSEQ multiplex PCR; TCRdb lists only in-frame clones, some missing. The table has fewer than 200,000 clones, 65% to 90% seen once; the top ten hold 4% to 6.5%. The V and J genes are TRBV2 and TRBJ2-1; unclear D gene. Sequencing was carried out using PBMCs or T cells enriched from blood (not recorded which). This TCR was recovered from a woman aged 55-69 years with acute COVID-19. The CDR3 region has the DNA TGTGCCAGCAGTGAATACAGCCTCAATGAGCAGTTCTTC. This gives the protein CASSEYSLNEQFF.